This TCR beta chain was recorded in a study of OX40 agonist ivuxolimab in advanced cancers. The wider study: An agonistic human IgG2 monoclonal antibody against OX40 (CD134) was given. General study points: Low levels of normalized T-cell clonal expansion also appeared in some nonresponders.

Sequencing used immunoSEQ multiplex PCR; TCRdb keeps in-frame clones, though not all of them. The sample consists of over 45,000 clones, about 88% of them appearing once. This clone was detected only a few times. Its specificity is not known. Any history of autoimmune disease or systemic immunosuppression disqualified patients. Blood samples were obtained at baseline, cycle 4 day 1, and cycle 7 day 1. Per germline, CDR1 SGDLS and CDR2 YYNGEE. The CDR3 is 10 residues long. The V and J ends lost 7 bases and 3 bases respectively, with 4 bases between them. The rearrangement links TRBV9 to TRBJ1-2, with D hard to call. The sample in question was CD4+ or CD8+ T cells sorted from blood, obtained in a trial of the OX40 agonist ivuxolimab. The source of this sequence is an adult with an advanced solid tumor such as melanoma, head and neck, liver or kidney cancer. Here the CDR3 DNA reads TGTGCCAGCGGGGACTATGGCTACACCTTC. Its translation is CASGDYGYTF. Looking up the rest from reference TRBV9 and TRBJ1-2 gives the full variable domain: DSGVTQTPKHLITATGQRVTLRCSPRSGDLSVYWYQQSLDQGLQFLIQYYNGEERAKGNILERFSAQQFPDLHSELNLSSLELGDSALYFCASGDYGYTFGSGTRLTVV.